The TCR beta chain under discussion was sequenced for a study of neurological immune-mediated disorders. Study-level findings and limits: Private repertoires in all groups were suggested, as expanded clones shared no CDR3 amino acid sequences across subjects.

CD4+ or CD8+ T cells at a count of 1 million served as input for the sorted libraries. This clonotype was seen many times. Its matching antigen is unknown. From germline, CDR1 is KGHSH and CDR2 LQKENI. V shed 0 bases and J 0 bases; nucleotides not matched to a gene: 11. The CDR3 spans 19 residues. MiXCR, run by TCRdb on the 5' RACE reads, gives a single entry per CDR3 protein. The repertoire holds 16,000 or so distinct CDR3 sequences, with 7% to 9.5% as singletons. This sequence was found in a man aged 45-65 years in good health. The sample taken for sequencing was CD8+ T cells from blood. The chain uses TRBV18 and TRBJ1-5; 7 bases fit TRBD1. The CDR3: CASSPPVLTGQSSNQPQHF. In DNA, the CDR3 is TGTGCCAGCTCACCACCGGTACTAACGGGACAGAGTAGCAATCAGCCCCAGCATTTT. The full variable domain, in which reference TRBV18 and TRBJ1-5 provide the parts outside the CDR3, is NAGVMQNPRHLVRRRGQEARLRCSPMKGHSHVYWYRQLPEEGLKFMVYLQKENIIDESGMPKERFSAEFPKEGPSILRIQQVVRGDSAAYFCASSPPVLTGQSSNQPQHFGDGTRLSIL.